The T cell receptor beta chain under discussion was sequenced for a study of shared clonotypes between healthy human individuals. Notes on the study in general: Sharing across four donors was highest in naive CD4 (roughly 5%) and lowest in memory CD8 (roughly 0.4%).

This table comes from immunoSEQ multiplex PCR, and its TCRdb copy is limited to in-frame clones, with some not included. The table has around 940,000 clones, 76% seen once. For this clone: No antigen is known for it.

Germline V lookup: CDR1 SGHTA, CDR2 FQGTGA. The CDR3 contains 15 residues. The V and J ends lost 2 bases and 0 bases respectively, with 8 bases between them. This sequence was found in a young man in good health. The genes are TRBV7-3 and TRBJ2-1; D possibly corresponds to TRBD1 (6 bases). Material for sequencing was memory CD4+ T cells sorted from blood. Subset specified: CD45RA-negative fraction. The CDR3 here is CASSLRGGSYNEQFF. As DNA, the CDR3 is TGTGCCAGCAGCTTACGAGGGGGCTCCTACAATGAGCAGTTCTTC. The entire variable domain, with the rest obtained from reference TRBV7-3 and TRBJ2-1, is as follows: GAGVSQTPSNKVTEKGKYVELRCDPISGHTALYWYRQSLGQGPEFLIYFQGTGAADDSGLPNDRFFAVRPEGSVSTLKIQRTERGDSAVYLCASSLRGGSYNEQFFGPGTRLTVL.